Below are 3 T cell receptor beta chains sequenced from a single sample in a study of cytomegalovirus exposure and HLA in healthy donors. With 60 Vbeta and 13 Jbeta primers, the PCR was carried out. TCRdb's copy holds only in-frame clones and misses some; the assay was immunoSEQ multiplex PCR. The sample lists approximately 130,000 clones, around four fifths occurring once. Sequencing input: PBMCs. The receptors stem from a boy younger than 18 in good health and CMV-seronegative.

This clone was observed once. This rearrangement joins TRBV21-1 to TRBJ1-1; TRBD1, as called in the table, went unchecked against the DNA. TRBV21-1 is listed as a pseudogene. The CDR3 is made up of 16 amino acids. CDR3: CASSKTSPQANTEAFF. The CDR3 DNA reads as TGTGCCAGCAGCAAAACTTCGCCGCAGGCGAACACTGAAGCTTTCTTT.

The V and J genes are TRBV11-2 and TRBJ1-2; TRBD1 aligns across 12 bases. The CDR3 runs 15 residues. V lost 4 bases to trimming and J lost 6 bases; unmatched junction nucleotides: 6. The germline CDR1 and CDR2 sequences are SGHAT and FQNNGV. The CDR3 DNA follows: TGTGCCAGCAGCTCTGGGGGACAGGGGGCGCATGGCTACACCTTC. As protein: CASSSGGQGAHGYTF.

The genes are TRBV4-2 and TRBJ1-1, with D possibly matching TRBD1 (5 bases). The CDR3 length is 15 residues. Per the germline V gene, CDR1 is LGHNA and CDR2 is YNFKEQ. The germline V and J ends were trimmed by 4 bases and 1 base, with 13 bases remaining between them. CDR3 DNA: TGTGCCAGCAGCCCCCTTGGGGGGGGGAACACTGAAGCTTTCTTT. This encodes CASSPLGGGNTEAFF.